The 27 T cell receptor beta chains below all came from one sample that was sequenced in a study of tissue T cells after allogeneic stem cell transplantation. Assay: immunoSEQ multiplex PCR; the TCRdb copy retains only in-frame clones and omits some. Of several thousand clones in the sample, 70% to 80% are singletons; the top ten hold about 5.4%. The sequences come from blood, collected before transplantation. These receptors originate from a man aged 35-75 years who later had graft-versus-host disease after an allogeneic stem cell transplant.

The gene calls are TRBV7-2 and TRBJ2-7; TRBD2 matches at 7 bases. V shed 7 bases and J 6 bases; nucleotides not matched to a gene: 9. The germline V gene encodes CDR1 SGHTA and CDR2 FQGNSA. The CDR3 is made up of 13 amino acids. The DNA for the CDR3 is TGTGCCAGCAATCCTACCCCGGGGGGCGAGCAGTACTTC. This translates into CASNPTPGGEQYF.

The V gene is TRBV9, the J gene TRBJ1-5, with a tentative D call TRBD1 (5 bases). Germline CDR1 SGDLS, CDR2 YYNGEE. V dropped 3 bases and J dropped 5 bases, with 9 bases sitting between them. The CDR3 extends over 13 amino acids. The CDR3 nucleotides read TGTGCCAGCAGCGCTGAGGGGTATCAGCCCCAGCATTTT. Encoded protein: CASSAEGYQPQHF.

CDR3 residues: CASTYRDQMGNEQFF. The CDR3 coding sequence is TGTGCCAGCACCTACCGGGACCAAATGGGCAATGAGCAGTTCTTC. The genes are TRBV27 and TRBJ2-1; D is possibly TRBD1 or TRBD2 (5 bases each). Trimming removed 7 bases from V and 6 bases from J, with 19 bases in between. The V gene's germline CDR1 is MNHEY and CDR2 SMNVEV (reference sequence). The CDR3 extends over 15 amino acids.

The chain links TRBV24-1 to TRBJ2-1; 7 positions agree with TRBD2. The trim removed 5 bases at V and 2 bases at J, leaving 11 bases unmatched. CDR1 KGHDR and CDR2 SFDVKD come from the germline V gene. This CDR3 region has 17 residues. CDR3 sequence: CATSGGLSGDAYNEQFF. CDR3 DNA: TGTGCCACCAGTGGGGGACTAAGCGGGGACGCCTACAATGAGCAGTTCTTC.

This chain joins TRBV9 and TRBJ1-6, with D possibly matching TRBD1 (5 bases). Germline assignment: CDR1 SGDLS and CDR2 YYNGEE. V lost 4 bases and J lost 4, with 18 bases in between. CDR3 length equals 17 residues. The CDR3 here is CASSIYPGRAYNSPLHF. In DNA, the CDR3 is TGTGCCAGCAGCATATACCCCGGCAGGGCATATAATTCACCCCTCCACTTT.

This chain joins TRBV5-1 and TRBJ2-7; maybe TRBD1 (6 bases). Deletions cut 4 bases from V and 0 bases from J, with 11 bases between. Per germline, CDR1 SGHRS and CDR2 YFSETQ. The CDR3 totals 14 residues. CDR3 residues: CASSDQGISYEQYF. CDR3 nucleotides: TGCGCCAGCAGCGACCAGGGGATCTCCTACGAGCAGTACTTC.

This chain's CDR3 is CASRGRSYEQYF. The CDR3 bases are TGCGCCAGTCGGGGCAGATCCTACGAGCAGTACTTC. The chain links TRBV10-2 to TRBJ2-7, with D perhaps assigned TRBD1 or TRBD2 (5 bases each). V was clipped by 9 bases and J by 1 base, with 10 bases between them. In germline, CDR1 is WSHSY, CDR2 SAAADI. The CDR3 covers 12 residues.

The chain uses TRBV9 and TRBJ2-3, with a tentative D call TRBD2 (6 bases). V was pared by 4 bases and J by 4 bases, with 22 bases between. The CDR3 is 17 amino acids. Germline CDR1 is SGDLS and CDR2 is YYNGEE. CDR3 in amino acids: CASSTEGWGLRADTQYF. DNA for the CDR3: TGTGCCAGCAGCACTGAGGGTTGGGGACTGCGGGCAGATACGCAGTATTTT.

The CDR3 spells CASSPRGGSELNTEAFF. CDR3 nucleotide sequence: TGTGCCAGCAGCCCAAGGGGGGGGTCGGAATTGAACACTGAAGCTTTCTTT. This chain uses TRBV7-8 with TRBJ1-1; D may be TRBD1 (6 bases). V lost 5 bases and J lost 0, with 19 bases in between. The germline CDR1 and CDR2 sequences are SGHVS and FQNEAQ. The CDR3 runs 17 residues.

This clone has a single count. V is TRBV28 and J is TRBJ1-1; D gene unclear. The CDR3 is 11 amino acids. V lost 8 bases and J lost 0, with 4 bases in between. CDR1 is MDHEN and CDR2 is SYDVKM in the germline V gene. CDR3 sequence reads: CASGLNTEAFF. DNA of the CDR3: TGTGCCAGCGGATTGAACACTGAAGCTTTCTTT.

CDR3 DNA: TGTGCCAGCAGCGTCCAGGGTTCTGGAAACACCATATATTTT. Protein product: CASSVQGSGNTIYF. The chain links TRBV9 to TRBJ1-3; tentative D call: TRBD1 (5 bases). Germline CDR1 and CDR2: SGDLS and YYNGEE. This CDR3 is built from 14 residues. V was pared by 2 bases and J by 1 base, with 7 bases between.

Here the CDR3 reads CASSWDRFSGNTIYF. The CDR3 region has the DNA TGTGCCAGTAGTTGGGACAGGTTCTCTGGAAACACCATATATTTT. The gene calls are TRBV19 and TRBJ1-3, with TRBD1 matching 8 bases. Germline V CDR1 and CDR2: LNHDA, SQIVND (reference sequence). The CDR3 has 15 residues. J gave up 0 bases and V 5 bases, and 3 bases lay outside the gene matches.

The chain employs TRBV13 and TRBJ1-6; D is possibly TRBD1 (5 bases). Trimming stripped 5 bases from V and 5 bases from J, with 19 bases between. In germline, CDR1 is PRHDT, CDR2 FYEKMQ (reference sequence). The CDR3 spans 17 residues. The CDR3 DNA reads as TGTGCCAGCAGCACCCTGGGGAGGGGAGGTAATAATTCACCCCTCCACTTT. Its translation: CASSTLGRGGNNSPLHF.

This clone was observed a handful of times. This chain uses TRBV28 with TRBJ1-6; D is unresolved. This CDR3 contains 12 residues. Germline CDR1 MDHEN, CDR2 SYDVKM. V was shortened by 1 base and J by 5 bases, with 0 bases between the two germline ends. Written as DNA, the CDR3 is TGTGCCAGCAGTTTATATAATTCACCCCTCCACTTT. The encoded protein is CASSLYNSPLHF.

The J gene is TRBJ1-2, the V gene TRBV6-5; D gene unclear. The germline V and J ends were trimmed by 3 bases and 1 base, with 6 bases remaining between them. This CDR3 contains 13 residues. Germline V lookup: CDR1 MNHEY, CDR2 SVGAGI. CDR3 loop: CASSYGVNYGYTF. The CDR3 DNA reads TGTGCCAGCAGTTATGGGGTTAACTATGGCTACACCTTC.

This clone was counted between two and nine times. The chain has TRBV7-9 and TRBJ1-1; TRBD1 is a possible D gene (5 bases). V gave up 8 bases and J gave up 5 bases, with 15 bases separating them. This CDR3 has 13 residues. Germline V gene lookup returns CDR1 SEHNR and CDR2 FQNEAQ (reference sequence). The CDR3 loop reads CASWDGGRTEAFF. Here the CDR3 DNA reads TGTGCCAGCTGGGACGGGGGTAGAACTGAAGCTTTCTTT.

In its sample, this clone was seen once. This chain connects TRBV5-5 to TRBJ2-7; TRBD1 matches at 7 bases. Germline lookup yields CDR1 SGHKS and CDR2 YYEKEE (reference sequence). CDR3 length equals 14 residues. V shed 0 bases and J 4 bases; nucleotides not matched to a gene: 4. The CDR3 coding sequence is TGTGCCAGCAGCTTGGTAGGGGGCGTTTACGAGCAGTACTTC. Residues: CASSLVGGVYEQYF.

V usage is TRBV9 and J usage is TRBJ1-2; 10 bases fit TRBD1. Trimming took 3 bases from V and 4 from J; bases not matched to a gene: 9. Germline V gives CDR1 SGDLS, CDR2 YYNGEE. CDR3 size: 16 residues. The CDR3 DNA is TGTGCCAGCAGCGGCCTCGGACAGGGGGACACCTATGGCTACACCTTC. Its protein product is CASSGLGQGDTYGYTF.

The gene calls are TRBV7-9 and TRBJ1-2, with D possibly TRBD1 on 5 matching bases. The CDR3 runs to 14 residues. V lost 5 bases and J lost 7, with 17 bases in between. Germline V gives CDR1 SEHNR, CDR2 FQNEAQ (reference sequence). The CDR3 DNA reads TGTGCCAGCAGCGCCGCAGGGATCTATGGTGGCTACACCTTC. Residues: CASSAAGIYGGYTF. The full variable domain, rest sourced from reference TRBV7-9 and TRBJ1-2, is DTGVSQNPRHKITKRGQNVTFRCDPISEHNRLYWYRQTLGQGPEFLTYFQNEAQLEKSRLLSDRFSAERPKGSFSTLEIQRTEQGDSAMYLCASSAAGIYGGYTFGSGTRLTVV.

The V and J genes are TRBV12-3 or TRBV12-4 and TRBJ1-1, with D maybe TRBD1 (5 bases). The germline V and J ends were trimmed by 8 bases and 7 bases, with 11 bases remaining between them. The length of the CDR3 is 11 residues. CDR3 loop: CASCAGSEAFF. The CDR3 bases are TGTGCCAGCTGTGCAGGGAGTGAAGCTTTCTTT.

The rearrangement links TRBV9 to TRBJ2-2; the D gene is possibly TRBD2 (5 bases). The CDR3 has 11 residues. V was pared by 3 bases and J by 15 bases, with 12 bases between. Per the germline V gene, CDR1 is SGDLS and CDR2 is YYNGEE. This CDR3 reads CASSAPGSLFF. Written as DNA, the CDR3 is TGTGCCAGCAGCGCCCCTGGGAGCTTGTTTTTT.

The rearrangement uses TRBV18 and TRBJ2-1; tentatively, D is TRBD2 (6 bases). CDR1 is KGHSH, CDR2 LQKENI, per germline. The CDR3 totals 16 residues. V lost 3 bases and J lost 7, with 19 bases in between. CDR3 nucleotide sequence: TGTGCCAGCTCACCGTCCTACGGGAGACTAGGAAATGAGCAGTTCTTC. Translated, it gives CASSPSYGRLGNEQFF.

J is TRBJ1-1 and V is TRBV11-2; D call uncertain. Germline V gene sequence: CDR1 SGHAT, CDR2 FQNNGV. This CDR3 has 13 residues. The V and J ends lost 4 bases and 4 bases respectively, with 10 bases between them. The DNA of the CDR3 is TGTGCCAGCAGCTCCGGTACGGCCACTGAAGCTTTCTTT. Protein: CASSSGTATEAFF.

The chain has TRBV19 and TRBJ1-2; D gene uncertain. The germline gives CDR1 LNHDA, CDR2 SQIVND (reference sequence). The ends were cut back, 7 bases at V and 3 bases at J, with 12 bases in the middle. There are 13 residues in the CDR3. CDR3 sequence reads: CASIRTGDYGYTF. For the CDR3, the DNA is TGTGCCAGTATCAGGACGGGAGACTATGGCTACACCTTC.

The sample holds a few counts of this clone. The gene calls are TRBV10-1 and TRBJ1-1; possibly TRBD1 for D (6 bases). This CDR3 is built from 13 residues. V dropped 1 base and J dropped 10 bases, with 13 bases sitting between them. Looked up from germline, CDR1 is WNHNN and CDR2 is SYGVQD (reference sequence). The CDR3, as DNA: TGCGCCAGCAGTGAGTTAACAGGGTACGGAGCTTTCTTT. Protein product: CASSELTGYGAFF.

The CDR3 protein is CASSQDPAGDNYGYTF. The CDR3 coding sequence is TGTGCCAGCAGCCAAGATCCCGCAGGGGATAACTATGGCTACACCTTC. The rearrangement uses TRBV4-2 and TRBJ1-2, with D perhaps matching TRBD1 (6 bases). CDR3 size: 16 residues. Per germline, CDR1 LGHNA and CDR2 YNFKEQ. The germline V and J ends were trimmed by 0 bases and 1 base, with 12 bases remaining between them.

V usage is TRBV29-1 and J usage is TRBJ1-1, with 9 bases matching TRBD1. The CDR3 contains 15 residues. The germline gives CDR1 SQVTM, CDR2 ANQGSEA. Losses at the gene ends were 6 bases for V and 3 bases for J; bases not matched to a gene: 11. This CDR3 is CSVKRDRDVYTEAFF. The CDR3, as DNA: TGCAGCGTGAAACGGGACAGGGACGTTTACACTGAAGCTTTCTTT. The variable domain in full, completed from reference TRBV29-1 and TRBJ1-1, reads SAVISQKPSRDICQRGTSLTIQCQVDSQVTMMFWYRQQPGQSLTLIATANQGSEATYESGFVIDKFPISRPNLTFSTLTVSNMSPEDSSIYLCSVKRDRDVYTEAFFGQGTRLTVV.